These T cell receptor beta chains were read from a single sample in a study of human T cells and chemical hapten exposure. TCRdb ran MiXCR on the RACE reads and lists one entry per CDR3 protein. The sample consists of some 190,000 distinct CDR3 sequences, under 25% of them appearing once. Sequences were derived from whole blood, sampled in connection with sensitization to the hapten diphenylcyclopropenone (DPC). All receptors derive from a woman between 50 and 59 years old with alopecia areata. Some clones in this sample may be carry-over from other donors' samples. Each CDR3 is given with its conserved first and last residue. A D gene is named only where the DNA matches it firmly. Only some rows state a clone size, as once, few, many or a class for expanded clones.

j_call,v_call,d_call,clone_size,cdr3_length,cdr3_aa,cdr3_nt
TRBJ1-4,TRBV29-1,NA,NA,13,CSGSEGGGEKLFF,TGCAGCGGGTCCGAGGGGGGGGGTGAAAAACTGTTTTTT
TRBJ1-2,TRBV9,NA,NA,16,CASSGGGSRVNYGYTF,TGTGCCAGCAGCGGAGGGGGGTCACGAGTTAACTATGGCTACACCTTC
TRBJ1-5,TRBV10-3,TRBD1,few,15,CAISPTGESNQPQHF,TGTGCCATCAGTCCTACAGGGGAGAGCAATCAGCCCCAGCATTTT
TRBJ2-5,TRBV29-1,TRBD2,NA,13,CSVALAGVETQYF,TGCAGCGTTGCGCTAGCGGGAGTCGAGACCCAGTACTTC
TRBJ2-1,TRBV12-3/TRBV12-4,TRBD2,NA,17,CASSSQQVGGLYNEQFF,TGTGCCAGCAGTTCCCAGCAGGTGGGAGGGCTCTACAATGAGCAGTTCTTC
TRBJ1-2,TRBV5-5,NA,NA,14,CASSLGDLPFGYTF,TGTGCCAGCAGCTTGGGGGACTTACCGTTTGGCTACACCTTC
TRBJ2-5,TRBV5-1,NA,few,15,CASSFNRNYQETQYF,TGCGCCAGCAGCTTTAACAGGAACTACCAAGAGACCCAGTACTTC
TRBJ2-7,TRBV12-3/TRBV12-4,TRBD1,few,13,CASVWQGTAEQYF,TGTGCCAGCGTCTGGCAAGGGACAGCCGAGCAGTACTTC
TRBJ2-5,TRBV5-1,NA,NA,14,CASSSGTLPETQYF,TGCGCCAGCTCATCCGGGACTCTTCCGGAGACCCAGTACTTC
TRBJ2-2,TRBV7-9,NA,NA,14,CASSFNRVDGELFF,TGTGCCAGCAGCTTTAACAGGGTGGACGGGGAGCTGTTTTTT